Presented here are 32 T cell receptor beta chains from one specimen sequenced in a study of regulatory T cells in long-lasting Graves disease. CDR3 regions were amplified by Arm-PCR using iRepertoire HTBI primers to build TCR beta libraries. TCRdb used MiXCR to reprocess the multiplex PCR reads, holding one entry per CDR3 protein. The table records some 250,000 distinct CDR3 sequences, 18% of them present only once. The time point: newly diagnosed GD, antithyroid drugs for less than 3 months. PBMC-derived RNA was used for the TCR library. This specimen was peripheral blood mononuclear cells (PBMCs), taken at new diagnosis, from a patient treated with antithyroid drugs. Every receptor here comes from a female donor with Graves disease.

Many counts were recorded for this clonotype. The genes are TRBV3-1 and TRBJ1-1; a weak D match, TRBD1 (6 bases). V lost 4 bases, J lost 5 bases, and 17 bases lay in between. CDR3 size: 15 residues. Germline assignment: CDR1 LGHDT and CDR2 YNNKEL (reference sequence). The CDR3 protein is CASSRGGGRGTEAFF. The CDR3 nucleotides read TGTGCCAGCAGCCGGGGCGGGGGGCGCGGTACTGAAGCTTTCTTT.

This clonotype was picked up many times. The chain uses TRBV19 and TRBJ1-1; 7 nucleotides agree with TRBD1. This CDR3 is built from 13 residues. The J segment lost 6 bases and the V segment lost 0 bases, leaving 1 base of the junction unmatched. Germline assignment: CDR1 LNHDA and CDR2 SQIVND (reference sequence). The CDR3 DNA follows: TGTGCCAGTAGTATAGAGGGGACAGCTGAAGCTTTCTTT. Translating gives CASSIEGTAEAFF.

A remark on this clonotype: The likely explanation is a read error, given a far larger clone one base away. The rearrangement links TRBV11-3 to TRBJ2-7, with D possibly TRBD2 on 6 matching bases. The CDR3 is made up of 13 amino acids. The germline V gene encodes CDR1 SGHNT and CDR2 YENEEA. CDR3 loop: CASSLDQDYEQHF. CDR3 sequence (DNA): TGTGCCAGCAGCTTAGATCAGGACTACGAGCAGCACTTC.

This clonotype has ten or more counts. Here the CDR3 DNA reads TGTGCCAGCAACACCGGACAGGGGGAGACCCAGTACTTC. This codes for CASNTGQGETQYF. V gene TRBV11-2 combines with J gene TRBJ2-5; the match to TRBD1 covers 9 bases. The CDR3 consists of 13 residues. With V trimmed by 7 bases and J by 5 bases, 5 bases remained unmatched. Per the germline V gene, CDR1 is SGHAT and CDR2 is FQNNGV.

This clonotype was seen ten or more times. The V and J genes are TRBV12-3 or TRBV12-4 and TRBJ2-7; TRBD2 matches 8 bases. The CDR3 has 13 residues. The ends lost 3 bases at V and 5 bases at J; junction bases unmatched: 3. In DNA, the CDR3 is TGTGCCAGCAGTTTTCGGGGGGGCCACGAGCAGTACTTC. It codes for CASSFRGGHEQYF.

This clonotype was observed a few times. It is likely a read error, because the conserved phenylalanine at the end of the CDR3 is missing. CDR3 sequence reads: CASSSREPTEAFL. CDR3 sequence (DNA): TGTGCCAGTAGTTCCCGGGAGCCCACTGAAGCTTTCCTT. J is TRBJ1-1 and V is TRBV19; D unresolved. This CDR3 comprises 13 residues. Germline assignment: CDR1 LNHDA and CDR2 SQIVND (reference sequence). Trimming took 5 bases from V and 4 from J, leaving 11 bases between them.

CDR3 region: CASSVVQAVRQPQHF. The CDR3, as DNA: TGTGCCAGCAGCGTAGTACAGGCAGTCCGTCAGCCCCAGCATTTT. The rearrangement links TRBV9 to TRBJ1-5, with D perhaps TRBD1 (5 bases). From germline, CDR1 is SGDLS and CDR2 YYNGEE. This CDR3 is built from 15 residues. Trimming took off 0 bases at V and 6 bases at J, with 13 bases between the two ends. Based on the CDR3 plus reference TRBV9 and TRBJ1-5, the full variable domain is DSGVTQTPKHLITATGQRVTLRCSPRSGDLSVYWYQQSLDQGLQFLIQYYNGEERAKGNILERFSAQQFPDLHSELNLSSLELGDSALYFCASSVVQAVRQPQHFGDGTRLSIL.

This clonotype was recorded many times. This chain connects TRBV6-1 to TRBJ2-7, with no clear D. CDR1 is MNHNS, CDR2 SASEGT, per germline. The CDR3 is 11 residues long. V was trimmed by 8 bases and J by 5 bases, leaving 10 bases between them. The CDR3 region is CASHEGHEQYF. The CDR3 DNA sequence: TGTGCCAGCCACGAAGGCCACGAGCAGTACTTC.

This clonotype was found a few times. The chain carries TRBV4-2 and TRBJ2-7; tentative D call: TRBD1 (5 bases). Germline values: CDR1 LGHNA, CDR2 YNFKEQ. The CDR3 runs 14 residues. V lost 1 base and J lost 5, with 12 bases in between. CDR3 in DNA: TGTGCCAGCAGCCAAGTGATAGGGGCGGACGAGCAGTACTTC. Its translation is CASSQVIGADEQYF.

This clonotype has at least ten counts. This chain joins TRBV6-2 or TRBV6-3 and TRBJ2-7; 13 bases are shared with TRBD2. CDR1 and CDR2 (germline): MNHEY, SVGEGT. V lost 2 bases, J lost 3 bases, and 7 bases stayed unmatched. The CDR3 loop spans 17 amino acids. The CDR3 bases are TGTGCCAGCAGTTACCTTGGGACTAGCGGGGTCTACTACGAGCAGTACTTC. Amino acid sequence: CASSYLGTSGVYYEQYF.

This clonotype was found many times. The chain uses TRBV11-2 and TRBJ2-1; 7 bases are shared with TRBD1. V gave up 7 bases and J gave up 13 bases; unmatched junction bases: 16. This CDR3 spans 14 amino acids. CDR1 SGHAT and CDR2 FQNNGV come from the germline V gene. CDR3 coding DNA: TGTGCCAGCAACGAAGGACAGGCCCTCAACCCCCAGTTCTTC. Translation: CASNEGQALNPQFF.

On this clonotype: A much larger clonotype is one base distant, so this may be a read error. The gene calls are TRBV7-2 and TRBJ2-3, with D tentatively TRBD2 (6 bases). V dropped 5 bases and J dropped 1 base, with 13 bases sitting between them. Germline V gives CDR1 SGHTA, CDR2 FQGNSA. The CDR3 extends over 15 amino acids. The CDR3 sequence is CASSMTGGGTDTQYF. The CDR3 DNA reads TGTGCCAGCAGCATGACTGGCGGGGGCACAGATACGCAGTATTTT.

On this clonotype itself: Given the absence of the conserved phenylalanine or tryptophan at the CDR3 end, a read error is likely. The rearrangement joins TRBV5-1 to TRBJ1-5, with 8 bases fitting TRBD1. Per the germline V gene, CDR1 is SGHRS and CDR2 is YFSETQ. The CDR3 consists of 14 residues. J gave up 5 bases and V 4 bases, and 5 bases lay outside the gene matches. CDR3 protein: CASSPGQGDQPQHL. The CDR3 nucleotides read TGCGCCAGCAGCCCCGGACAGGGAGATCAGCCCCAGCATTTG.

This clonotype was counted between two and nine times. A far larger clone is just one base off, so this is likely a read error. The rearrangement uses TRBV7-9 and TRBJ2-1, with 9 bases matching TRBD2. In germline, CDR1 is SEHNR, CDR2 FQNEAQ (reference sequence). CDR3 length: 16 amino acids. Here the CDR3 reads CATSRDETSGSWEQFF. CDR3 DNA: TGTGCCACCAGCAGAGATGAGACTAGCGGATCGTGGGAGCAGTTCTTC.

The table lists this clonotype with many counts. This chain uses TRBV12-3 or TRBV12-4 with TRBJ1-2; tentatively, D is TRBD1 (5 bases). The CDR3 is 14 amino acids. Trimming left V 5 bases short and J 4 bases short, with 14 bases between. CDR3 in DNA: TGTGCCAGCAGTCCCCTTCCGGGGGTCTATGGCTACACCTTC. Amino acids: CASSPLPGVYGYTF.

This clonotype was seen ten or more times. The chain couples TRBV30 to TRBJ1-5, with D maybe TRBD1 (5 bases). The V and J ends lost 2 bases and 2 bases respectively, with 10 bases between them. CDR1 is GTSNPN and CDR2 is SVGIG in the germline V gene (reference sequence). This CDR3 contains 14 residues. The CDR3 spells CAWSLGQGNQPQHF. Here the CDR3 DNA reads TGTGCCTGGAGTCTGGGGCAGGGCAATCAGCCCCAGCATTTT.

The table lists this clonotype with a count of one. The V call is TRBV3-1, the J call TRBJ1-1, with D perhaps matching TRBD1 (5 bases). In germline, CDR1 is LGHDT, CDR2 YNNKEL (reference sequence). Trimming stripped 1 base from V and 2 bases from J, with 5 bases between. This CDR3 has 13 residues. The CDR3 loop reads CASSQGDNTEAFF. CDR3 coding DNA: TGTGCCAGCAGCCAAGGGGACAACACTGAAGCTTTCTTT. Looking up the rest from reference TRBV3-1 and TRBJ1-1 gives the full variable domain: DTAVSQTPKYLVTQMGNDKSIKCEQNLGHDTMYWYKQDSKKFLKIMFSYNNKELIINETVPNRFSPKSPDKAHLNLHINSLELGDSAVYFCASSQGDNTEAFFGQGTRLTVV.

This clonotype was recorded at least ten times. The V call is TRBV19, the J call TRBJ2-3, with no clear D. Germline V gene data show CDR1 as LNHDA and CDR2 as SQIVND (reference sequence). V lost 7 bases, J lost 0 bases, and 11 bases lay in between. This CDR3 is built from 14 residues. The CDR3 DNA is TGTGCCAGTAAACCGATTTCTAGCACAGATACGCAGTATTTT. This translates into CASKPISSTDTQYF.

This clonotype was counted at least ten times. J is TRBJ2-1 and V is TRBV6-1; the match to TRBD2 covers 12 bases. The trim removed 7 bases at V and 7 bases at J, leaving 8 bases unmatched. From germline, CDR1 is MNHNS and CDR2 SASEGT. The CDR3 is 15 amino acids. The DNA for the CDR3 is TGTGCCAGCATACCCCTAGCGGGAGGGTATAATGAGCAGTTCTTC. Amino acid sequence: CASIPLAGGYNEQFF.

This clonotype appeared many times. V is TRBV11-3 and J is TRBJ2-3; D not resolved. The CDR3 consists of 13 residues. The V end was cut by 4 bases, the J end by 6 bases, with 11 bases between. Per the germline V gene, CDR1 is SGHNT and CDR2 is YENEEA. The CDR3: CASSSPRPDTQYF. The CDR3 bases are TGTGCCAGCAGCTCCCCTCGTCCGGATACGCAGTATTTT.

This clonotype was observed many times. The J gene is TRBJ1-2, the V gene TRBV13; 8 bases map to TRBD1. This CDR3 contains 15 residues. Trimming took 5 bases from V and 6 from J; bases not matched to a gene: 11. Germline-derived CDR1 and CDR2 are PRHDT and FYEKMQ (reference sequence). The DNA for the CDR3 is TGTGCCAGCAGCCCCTGGCAGGACAGGGCTCATGGCTACACCTTC. Amino acid sequence: CASSPWQDRAHGYTF.

This clonotype was detected many times. The chain is built from TRBV14 and TRBJ2-5; unclear D gene. This CDR3 is 14 amino acids long. Germline CDR1 is SGHDN and CDR2 is FVKESK. V lost 4 bases and J lost 4, with 13 bases in between. In nucleotides, the CDR3 is TGTGCCAGCAGCCCTATGACCCTCGGAGAGACCCAGTACTTC. As protein: CASSPMTLGETQYF.

This clonotype has at least ten counts. The V gene is TRBV3-1, the J gene TRBJ2-5; maybe TRBD1 (6 bases). The ends were cut back, 4 bases at V and 3 bases at J, with 12 bases in the middle. Germline V gives CDR1 LGHDT, CDR2 YNNKEL (reference sequence). The CDR3 spans 14 residues. The CDR3 region is CASSPTRGKETQYF. The CDR3 DNA sequence: TGTGCCAGCAGCCCCACCAGGGGAAAAGAGACCCAGTACTTC.

This clonotype was seen many times. J is TRBJ2-1 and V is TRBV28; D may correspond to TRBD1 or TRBD2 (6 bases each). Germline values: CDR1 MDHEN, CDR2 SYDVKM. The CDR3 sequence is 14 residues long. Deletions cut 6 bases from V and 3 bases from J, with 12 bases between. The CDR3 sequence: CASSMGGGYNEQFF. The CDR3, as DNA: TGTGCCAGCAGCATGGGGGGCGGCTACAATGAGCAGTTCTTC.

This clonotype was counted only a few times. V usage is TRBV6-1 and J usage is TRBJ2-4, with 7 bases lining up with TRBD1. V lost 2 bases and J lost 4; bases outside the gene matches: 5. Per germline, CDR1 MNHNS and CDR2 SASEGT. This CDR3 contains 15 residues. CDR3 residues: CASSERTGQKNIQYF. CDR3 DNA: TGTGCCAGCAGTGAAAGGACGGGACAGAAAAACATTCAGTACTTC.

This clonotype showed up many times. The CDR3 coding sequence is TGTGCCAGCAGCTTAGGGCGCGGGACGGCTTCACAGTTCTTC. The encoded protein is CASSLGRGTASQFF. The chain joins TRBV11-3 to TRBJ2-1; tentatively, D is TRBD2 (6 bases). The CDR3 totals 14 residues. Germline CDR1 SGHNT, CDR2 YENEEA. Trimming shortened V by 1 base and J by 13 bases, and 17 bases separated the two germline ends.

This clonotype was picked up many times. The chain recombines TRBV6-1 with TRBJ2-3; possibly TRBD1 for D (5 bases). The CDR3 totals 16 residues. Between the trimmed V and J ends, which lost 6 bases and 5 bases, there was a span of 21 bases. CDR1 and CDR2 (germline): MNHNS, SASEGT. The chain's CDR3 is CASSPISRGKEDTQYF. CDR3 nucleotides: TGTGCCAGCAGCCCCATTTCTAGGGGTAAAGAAGATACGCAGTATTTT.

This clonotype has a count of ten or more. The CDR3 spells CASSRGSLYGYTF. The CDR3 DNA reads TGTGCCAGCAGCCGCGGATCGCTTTATGGCTACACCTTC. This chain uses TRBV14 with TRBJ1-2; D gene ambiguous. Deletions cut 4 bases from V and 5 bases from J, with 11 bases between. Germline V gene lookup returns CDR1 SGHDN and CDR2 FVKESK. The CDR3 is 13 residues long.

This clonotype has at least ten counts. The rearrangement uses TRBV13 and TRBJ1-2; unclear D gene. In germline, CDR1 is PRHDT, CDR2 FYEKMQ (reference sequence). Trimming shortened V by 3 bases and J by 3 bases, and 8 bases separated the two germline ends. This CDR3 is 13 amino acids long. The CDR3 DNA follows: TGTGCCAGCAGCTTCCCAGCAGACTATGGCTACACCTTC. It encodes CASSFPADYGYTF. Complete variable domain (other parts from reference TRBV13 and TRBJ1-2): AAGVIQSPRHLIKEKRETATLKCYPIPRHDTVYWYQQGPGQDPQFLISFYEKMQSDKGSIPDRFSAQQFSDYHSELNMSSLELGDSALYFCASSFPADYGYTFGSGTRLTVV.

This clonotype was observed at least ten times. This chain uses TRBV20-1 with TRBJ2-7; 8 bases match TRBD2. J lost 6 bases, V lost 4 bases, and 11 bases had no gene match. This CDR3 comprises 14 residues. Looked up from germline, CDR1 is DFQATT and CDR2 is SNEGSKA (reference sequence). The CDR3 DNA follows: TGCAGTGCTATCGAGGGAGCGGGAGTTTCCGAGCAGTACTTC. Residues: CSAIEGAGVSEQYF.

V usage is TRBV30 and J usage is TRBJ2-3, with 10 nucleotides matching TRBD2. Germline V gives CDR1 GTSNPN, CDR2 SVGIG (reference sequence). After removal of 5 bases from V and 5 bases from J, the junction contained 7 bases not matched to a gene. The length of the CDR3 is 14 residues. The chain's CDR3 is CAWGLAGDRDTQYF. CDR3 sequence (DNA): TGTGCCTGGGGGCTAGCGGGAGACAGAGATACGCAGTATTTT.

In its sample, this clonotype was seen many times. V usage is TRBV19 and J usage is TRBJ1-4; 7 positions match TRBD1. This CDR3 spans 15 amino acids. V lost 4 bases and J lost 4; bases outside the gene matches: 6. In germline, CDR1 is LNHDA, CDR2 SQIVND (reference sequence). The CDR3 here is CASSTAQGVNEKLFF. The CDR3 bases are TGTGCCAGTAGTACAGCTCAGGGGGTTAATGAAAAACTGTTTTTT.